This TCR beta chain came from a study of CD8+CD57+ T cells in acquired aplastic anemia (dated by TCRdb to between 2018 and 2020). Notes on the research overall: Extracted DNA from sorted CD4+ and CD8+ cells averaged around 3.4 ug, ranging from roughly 0.19 to 27.4 ug. CD8+CD57+ expansion was defined as a frequency above the mean frequency observed in healthy subjects.

Expansion of CD8+CD57+ cells had been shown by flow cytometry in the patients chosen for sequencing. Every patient had severe acquired aplastic anemia, diagnosed using the International Study of Aplastic Anemia and Agranulocytosis and Camitta criteria. No therapy had been received by the patients at the time of blood sampling. In this study, sorted CD4+ and CD8+ T cells from the blood of healthy subjects and of severe aplastic anemia patients had their TCR repertoires deep-sequenced. Patients were enrolled in the USA under clinicaltrials.gov protocols 00001620, 01623167, 00001397, 00071045, 00081523 and 00961064. Ficoll-Paque density gradient centrifugation was used to isolate peripheral blood mononuclear cells. Before DNA extraction, CD4+ and CD8+ T cells were sorted with FACS or magnetic beads. This clonotype was seen at least ten times. Its antigen remains undetermined. Base qualities are not provided; no much larger clone lies one nucleotide away.

Via the germline V gene, CDR1 is MNHEY and CDR2 SVGEGT. The CDR3, cysteine through phenylalanine, is 17 amino acids long. The kept DNA is CDR3 alone, 51 bases in frame from the first base. The V and J ends are trimmed by 7 bases and 0 bases, leaving 20 bases between them. Genomic DNA served as template for TCR beta VDJ combination and CDR3 sequence profiling. TCR repertoire sequencing was run on an Illumina HiSeq 2000. In the original analysis: Repertoires were assessed using TRBV/TRBJ rearrangement plots, CDR3 size and DJ length profiles, and Simpson's diversity index. The most abundant DNA sequence in the deep sequencing data was taken as the immunodominant clone. CDR3 amino acid sequences were checked for sharing across subjects and were also compared against the VDJdb database and published repertoires. TCRdb reran the public reads through fastp at Q25 and MiXCR, keeping productive beta chains. Entries that share a CDR3 protein sequence are merged under the most common genes and DNA. TCRdb's processing, not the study's, gives the V and J calls here. The sample table records roughly 290,000 distinct CDR3 sequences; roughly 61% of these occur just once. 1% to 1.5% of the sample rests with the top ten.

The investigation overall reported the following: Patients and healthy controls showed no significant difference in CD8+ Simpson's diversity (P=0.060). Although roughly 29 CD8+ CDR3 sequences were shared by patients and controls, these sequences appeared highly expressed in patients and within the immunodominant clones of patients.

Rearrangement joined TRBV6-2 or TRBV6-3 to TRBJ2-3; TRBD2 is a possible D gene, resting on 7 matching bases. This receptor was identified in a human donor with aplastic anemia. Specimen: sorted CD4+, CD8+, or CD8+CD57+ T cells (not recorded which) from PBMCs. The CDR3 region has the sequence CASTDSAGRGSTDTQYF. In nucleotides, the sequence is TGTGCCAGCACCGACTCAGCGGGGAGGGGGAGCACAGATACGCAGTATTTT.